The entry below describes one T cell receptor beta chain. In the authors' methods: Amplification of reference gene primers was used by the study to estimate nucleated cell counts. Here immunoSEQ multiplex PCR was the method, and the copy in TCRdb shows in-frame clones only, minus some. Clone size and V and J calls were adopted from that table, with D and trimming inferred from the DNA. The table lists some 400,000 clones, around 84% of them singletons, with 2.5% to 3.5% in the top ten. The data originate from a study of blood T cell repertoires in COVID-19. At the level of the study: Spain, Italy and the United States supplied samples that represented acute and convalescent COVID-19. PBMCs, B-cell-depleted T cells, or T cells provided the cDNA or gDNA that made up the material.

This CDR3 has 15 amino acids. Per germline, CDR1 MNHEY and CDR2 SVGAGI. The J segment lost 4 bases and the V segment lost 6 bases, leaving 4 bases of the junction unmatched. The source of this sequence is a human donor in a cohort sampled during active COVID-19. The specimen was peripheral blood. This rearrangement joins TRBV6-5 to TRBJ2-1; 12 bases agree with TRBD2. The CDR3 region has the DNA TGTGCCAGCAGGTCGGGACTAGCGGGTTACAATGAGCAGTTCTTC. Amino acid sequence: CASRSGLAGYNEQFF.